These T cell receptor beta chains were read from a single sample in a study of T cells in Graves' hyperthyroidism and ophthalmopathy. TCRdb itself ran the multiplex PCR reads through MiXCR, one entry per CDR3 protein. Here the sample spans around 450,000 distinct CDR3 sequences, approximately 15% being singletons. The sequencing input was blood. The receptors here all came from a woman aged 18-35 years with Graves' hyperthyroidism. Both conserved end residues are part of each CDR3. The D gene is left open where the match is weak. Clone sizes are given selectively: once, few, many, or a class where the clone is expanded.

cdr3_length: 15
d_call: -
v_call: TRBV24-1
j_call: TRBJ2-5
clone_size: many
cdr3_nt: TGTGCCACCAGTGATTTGCGAGGGAGACAAGAGACCCAGTACTTC
cdr3_aa: CATSDLRGRQETQYF

cdr3_length: 15
d_call: TRBD1
v_call: TRBV2
j_call: TRBJ1-5
clone_size: many
cdr3_nt: TGTGCCAGCAGTCGAACAGGGGATGGAGAACAGCCCCAGCATTTT
cdr3_aa: CASSRTGDGEQPQHF

cdr3_length: 16
d_call: -
v_call: TRBV20-1
j_call: TRBJ2-3
clone_size: many
cdr3_nt: TGCAGTGCTGCCGACAATTGGGCAGATACCACAGATACGCAGTATTTT
cdr3_aa: CSAADNWADTTDTQYF

cdr3_length: 17
d_call: TRBD1
v_call: TRBV6-2/TRBV6-3
j_call: TRBJ2-1
clone_size: many
cdr3_nt: TGTGCCAGCAGTTCCCGGCGGGACAGGGGGCGTCGTGATGAGCAGTTCTTC
cdr3_aa: CASSSRRDRGRRDEQFF

cdr3_length: 14
d_call: -
v_call: TRBV12-3/TRBV12-4
j_call: TRBJ1-2
clone_size: many
cdr3_nt: TGTGCCAGCAGCTCAATAACAGGGATGGATGGCTACACCTTC
cdr3_aa: CASSSITGMDGYTF

cdr3_length: 16
d_call: TRBD1
v_call: TRBV6-1
j_call: TRBJ1-1
clone_size: few
cdr3_nt: TGTGCCAACAAAGGGCCAACAGGGGGGGCGGACACTGAAGCTTTCTTT
cdr3_aa: CANKGPTGGADTEAFF

cdr3_length: 15
d_call: -
v_call: TRBV10-3
j_call: TRBJ2-5
clone_size: many
cdr3_nt: TGTGCCATCAGTGAGTCGATGGGGGGTATTGAGACCCAGTACTTC
cdr3_aa: CAISESMGGIETQYF

cdr3_length: 17
d_call: TRBD1
v_call: TRBV6-1
j_call: TRBJ1-1
clone_size: many
cdr3_nt: TGTGCCAGCAGTTACGCCACCCCCCTACAGGGGGACGCTGAAGCTTTCTTT
cdr3_aa: CASSYATPLQGDAEAFF

cdr3_length: 14
d_call: TRBD1
v_call: TRBV29-1
j_call: TRBJ1-1
clone_size: many
cdr3_nt: TGCAGCGTTGAACTACAGGGGCTGAACACTGAAGCTTTCTTT
cdr3_aa: CSVELQGLNTEAFF

cdr3_length: 12
d_call: TRBD2
v_call: TRBV27
j_call: TRBJ2-3
clone_size: few
cdr3_nt: TGTGCCAGCGGGACTAGTTACGATACGCAGTATTTT
cdr3_aa: CASGTSYDTQYF

cdr3_length: 14
d_call: -
v_call: TRBV10-3
j_call: TRBJ2-7
clone_size: many
cdr3_nt: TGTGCCATCAGTGAAGGGACACCCAACTACGAGCAGTACTTC
cdr3_aa: CAISEGTPNYEQYF

cdr3_length: 15
d_call: -
v_call: TRBV2
j_call: TRBJ1-4
clone_size: many
cdr3_nt: TGTGCCAGAGGGGCTATGCCCCGGACTAATGAAAAACTGTTTTTT
cdr3_aa: CARGAMPRTNEKLFF

cdr3_length: 13
d_call: TRBD2
v_call: TRBV6-2/TRBV6-3
j_call: TRBJ2-2
clone_size: -
cdr3_nt: TGTGCCAGCAGTGGGACTAGCGCCGGGGAGCTGTTTTTT
cdr3_aa: CASSGTSAGELFF

cdr3_length: 16
d_call: TRBD1
v_call: TRBV4-1
j_call: TRBJ1-5
clone_size: many
cdr3_nt: TGCGCCAGCAGCCAGGGAATGGACAGGGGCAATCAGCCCCAGCATTTT
cdr3_aa: CASSQGMDRGNQPQHF

cdr3_length: 15
d_call: -
v_call: TRBV6-6
j_call: TRBJ1-1
clone_size: -
cdr3_nt: TGTGCCAGCAGTTACGGGGGGGCGCTGGGCACTGAAGCTTTCTTT
cdr3_aa: CASSYGGALGTEAFF

cdr3_length: 11
d_call: -
v_call: TRBV29-1
j_call: TRBJ2-7
clone_size: -
cdr3_nt: TGCAGCGTGGGAGTTCGGTACGAGCAGTACTTC
cdr3_aa: CSVGVRYEQYF

cdr3_length: 13
d_call: -
v_call: TRBV11-1
j_call: TRBJ2-1
clone_size: many
cdr3_nt: TGTGCCAGCAGCTTAGGAGCGGGCGATGAGCAGTTCTTC
cdr3_aa: CASSLGAGDEQFF

cdr3_length: 13
d_call: -
v_call: TRBV3-1
j_call: TRBJ1-1
clone_size: many
cdr3_nt: TGTGCCAGCAGGCCGGACGGCAACACTGAAGCTTTCTTT
cdr3_aa: CASRPDGNTEAFF

cdr3_length: 15
d_call: -
v_call: TRBV28
j_call: TRBJ2-1
clone_size: many
cdr3_nt: TGTGCCAGCGCCTGGGGGGCGAGCTCCTACAATGAGCAGTTCTTC
cdr3_aa: CASAWGASSYNEQFF

cdr3_length: 14
d_call: -
v_call: TRBV6-1
j_call: TRBJ1-4
clone_size: few
cdr3_nt: TGTGCCAGCAGCGGTATAGACAGTAATGAAAAACTGTTTTTT
cdr3_aa: CASSGIDSNEKLFF

cdr3_length: 16
d_call: -
v_call: TRBV20-1
j_call: TRBJ2-3
clone_size: many
cdr3_nt: TGCAGTGCTTCGACTATTGGCCAGGGAGTGGCAGATACGCAGTATTTT
cdr3_aa: CSASTIGQGVADTQYF

cdr3_length: 14
d_call: -
v_call: TRBV2
j_call: TRBJ2-7
clone_size: many
cdr3_nt: TGTGCCAGCAGCGAGGCTCCGACCTCCTACGAGCAGTACTTC
cdr3_aa: CASSEAPTSYEQYF

cdr3_length: 14
d_call: -
v_call: TRBV7-2
j_call: TRBJ2-2
clone_size: -
cdr3_nt: TGTGCCAGCAGCTGGATACCGGGGCCCGGGGAGCTGCTTTTT
cdr3_aa: CASSWIPGPGELLF

cdr3_length: 16
d_call: TRBD2
v_call: TRBV5-1
j_call: TRBJ2-1
clone_size: many
cdr3_nt: TGCGCCAGCAGCTTGGAAGGAGCGGGAGGGTTCAATGAGCAGTTCTTC
cdr3_aa: CASSLEGAGGFNEQFF

cdr3_length: 15
d_call: TRBD2
v_call: TRBV6-1
j_call: TRBJ2-1
clone_size: -
cdr3_nt: TGTGCCAGCACCCTACTAGCGGGAGTGCGGAATGAGCAGTTCTTC
cdr3_aa: CASTLLAGVRNEQFF

cdr3_length: 15
d_call: -
v_call: TRBV10-3
j_call: TRBJ2-7
clone_size: many
cdr3_nt: TGTGCCATCAGCGCTCCTGGGGCGAGCTCCTACGAGCAGTACTTC
cdr3_aa: CAISAPGASSYEQYF

cdr3_length: 14
d_call: -
v_call: TRBV28
j_call: TRBJ1-2
clone_size: many
cdr3_nt: TGTGCCAGCAGTTTACCCACGGGGAACTATGGCTACACCTTC
cdr3_aa: CASSLPTGNYGYTF

cdr3_length: 15
d_call: -
v_call: TRBV7-2
j_call: TRBJ1-3
clone_size: few
cdr3_nt: TGTGCCAGCAGCGCCCGGACAGTAGGACCCTTACCGGCGGATTTT
cdr3_aa: CASSARTVGPLPADF

cdr3_length: 21
d_call: TRBD2
v_call: TRBV12-5
j_call: TRBJ2-1
clone_size: many
cdr3_nt: TGTGCTAGTGGTTTGACCACCGGGACTAGCGGGTATATGAGCTCCTACAATGAGCAGTTCTTC
cdr3_aa: CASGLTTGTSGYMSSYNEQFF

cdr3_length: 13
d_call: -
v_call: TRBV11-1
j_call: TRBJ1-1
clone_size: -
cdr3_nt: TGTGTCAGCAGCCTGGACCGGAACACTGAAGCTTTCTTT
cdr3_aa: CVSSLDRNTEAFF

cdr3_length: 14
d_call: -
v_call: TRBV19
j_call: TRBJ1-5
clone_size: few
cdr3_nt: TGTGCCAGTAGTAACGGAATCGGCAATCAGCCCCAGCATTTT
cdr3_aa: CASSNGIGNQPQHF

cdr3_length: 12
d_call: -
v_call: TRBV5-1
j_call: TRBJ1-1
clone_size: few
cdr3_nt: TGCGCCAGCAGACGCGGTAACACTGAAGCTTTCTTT
cdr3_aa: CASRRGNTEAFF

cdr3_length: 15
d_call: TRBD1
v_call: TRBV4-1
j_call: TRBJ2-7
clone_size: many
cdr3_nt: TGCGCCAGCAGCCGGGAGCGACAGGGATCCTACGAGCAGTACTTC
cdr3_aa: CASSRERQGSYEQYF

cdr3_length: 13
d_call: -
v_call: TRBV12-3/TRBV12-4
j_call: TRBJ2-7
clone_size: many
cdr3_nt: TGTGCCAGCAGTCCGGGACGGAGCTACGAGCAGTACTTC
cdr3_aa: CASSPGRSYEQYF

cdr3_length: 15
d_call: -
v_call: TRBV4-1
j_call: TRBJ2-7
clone_size: many
cdr3_nt: TGCGCCAGCAGCCAAGATCGGGGCAGGATGTACGAGCAGTACTTC
cdr3_aa: CASSQDRGRMYEQYF

cdr3_length: 13
d_call: TRBD1
v_call: TRBV28
j_call: TRBJ2-7
clone_size: -
cdr3_nt: TGTGCCAGCAGGACAGGGGGCCACTACGAGCAGTACTTC
cdr3_aa: CASRTGGHYEQYF

cdr3_length: 11
d_call: -
v_call: TRBV28
j_call: TRBJ1-4
clone_size: few
cdr3_nt: TGTGCCAGCAGTTTGGCTAGGGAACTGTTTTTT
cdr3_aa: CASSLARELFF

cdr3_length: 17
d_call: TRBD2
v_call: TRBV2
j_call: TRBJ2-7
clone_size: many
cdr3_nt: TGTGCCAGCAGATTAGGGACTAGCGGGGGAAACTCCTACGAGCAGTACTTC
cdr3_aa: CASRLGTSGGNSYEQYF

cdr3_length: 16
d_call: TRBD1
v_call: TRBV7-8
j_call: TRBJ2-5
clone_size: many
cdr3_nt: TGTGCCAGCAGCTTAGCTGGGACAGGGGGCTATGAGACCCAGTACTTC
cdr3_aa: CASSLAGTGGYETQYF

cdr3_length: 16
d_call: TRBD1
v_call: TRBV28
j_call: TRBJ1-5
clone_size: many
cdr3_nt: TGTGCCAGCAGTCCGGCCGGGACAGGGGGCGCCCAGCCCCAGCATTTT
cdr3_aa: CASSPAGTGGAQPQHF

cdr3_length: 11
d_call: -
v_call: TRBV30
j_call: TRBJ1-6
clone_size: many
cdr3_nt: TGTGCCTGGGCTGGTGGTTCACCCCTCCACTTT
cdr3_aa: CAWAGGSPLHF

cdr3_length: 15
d_call: TRBD2
v_call: TRBV5-1
j_call: TRBJ2-1
clone_size: -
cdr3_nt: TGCGCCAGCAGCTCCGTAGCGGGAGCTAGGGATGAGCAGTTCTTC
cdr3_aa: CASSSVAGARDEQFF

cdr3_length: 14
d_call: TRBD1
v_call: TRBV28
j_call: TRBJ1-5
clone_size: many
cdr3_nt: TGTGCCAGCAGACCGACAGGGGGCTATCAGCCCCAGCATTTT
cdr3_aa: CASRPTGGYQPQHF